This T cell receptor (beta chain) originates from a study of blood T cell repertoires in COVID-19. The trim removed 4 bases at V and 5 bases at J, leaving 7 bases unmatched. The CDR3 runs to 15 residues. The germline gives CDR1 LGHNA, CDR2 YNFKEQ. TCRdb's table, derived via immunoSEQ multiplex PCR, lists solely in-frame clones and lacks some. The data contain fewer than 700,000 clones, around nine tenths of them seen just once; the ten biggest clones take up 7.8%. During active infection, Seattle patients enrolled and were then monitored through disease. The chain recombines TRBV4-2 with TRBJ2-2; 7 positions agree with TRBD1. This TCR was sampled from a woman between 45 and 65 years old with COVID-19, enrolled during active disease. The sequenced sample consisted of peripheral blood. CDR3 amino acids: CASSPQGVETGELFF. CDR3 nucleotides: TGTGCCAGCAGCCCGCAGGGGGTTGAGACCGGGGAGCTGTTTTTT.